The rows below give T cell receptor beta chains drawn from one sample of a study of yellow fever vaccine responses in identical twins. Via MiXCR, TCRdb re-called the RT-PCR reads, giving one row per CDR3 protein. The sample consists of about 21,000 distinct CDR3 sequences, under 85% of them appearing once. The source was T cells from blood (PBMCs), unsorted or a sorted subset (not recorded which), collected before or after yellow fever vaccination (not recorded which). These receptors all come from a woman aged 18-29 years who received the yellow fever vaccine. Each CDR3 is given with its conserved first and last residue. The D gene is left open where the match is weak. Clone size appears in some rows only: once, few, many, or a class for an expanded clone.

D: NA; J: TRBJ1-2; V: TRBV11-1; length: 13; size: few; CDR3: CASSFPSLYGYTF; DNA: TGTGCCAGCAGCTTTCCGTCTCTCTATGGCTACACCTTC
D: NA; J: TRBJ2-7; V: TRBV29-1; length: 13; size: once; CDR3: CSVEDVSSYEQYF; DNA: TGCAGCGTTGAAGATGTGAGCTCCTACGAGCAGTACTTC
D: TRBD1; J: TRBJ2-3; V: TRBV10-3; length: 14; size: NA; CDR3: CAISESRDSNTQYF; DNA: TGTGCCATCAGTGAGTCACGGGACAGCAATACGCAGTATTTT
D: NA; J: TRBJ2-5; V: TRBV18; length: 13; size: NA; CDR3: CASSPPLQETQYF; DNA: TGTGCCAGCTCACCCCCGTTACAAGAGACCCAGTACTTC
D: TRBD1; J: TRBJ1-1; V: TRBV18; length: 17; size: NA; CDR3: CASSPRNQGQGNTEAFF; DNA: TGTGCCAGCTCACCACGGAACCAGGGACAGGGGAACACTGAAGCTTTCTTT
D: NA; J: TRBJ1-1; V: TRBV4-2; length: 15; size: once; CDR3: CASSAPGIPNTEAFF; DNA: TGTGCCAGCAGCGCGCCCGGAATACCGAACACTGAAGCTTTCTTT
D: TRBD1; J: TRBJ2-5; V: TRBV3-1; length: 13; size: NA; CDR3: CASSLGQKETQYF; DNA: TGTGCCAGCAGCCTGGGACAGAAAGAGACCCAGTACTTC
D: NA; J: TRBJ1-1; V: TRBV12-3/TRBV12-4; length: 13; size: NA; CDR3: CASSKQENTEAFF; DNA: TGTGCCAGCAGTAAGCAGGAGAACACTGAAGCTTTCTTT
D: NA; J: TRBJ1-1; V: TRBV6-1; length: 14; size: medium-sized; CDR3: CASSEATGTAEAFF; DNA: TGTGCCAGCAGTGAAGCGACCGGGACGGCAGAAGCTTTCTTT
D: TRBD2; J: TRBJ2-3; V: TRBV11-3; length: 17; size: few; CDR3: CASSYISSGGYTDTQYF; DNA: TGTGCCAGCAGCTATATCTCTAGCGGGGGTTACACAGATACGCAGTATTTT
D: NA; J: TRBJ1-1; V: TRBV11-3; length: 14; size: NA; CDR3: CASSLVRGDTVAFF; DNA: TGTGCCAGCAGCTTAGTTCGCGGAGACACTGTAGCTTTCTTT
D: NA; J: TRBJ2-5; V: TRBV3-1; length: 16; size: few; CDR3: CASSQDPGARGETQYF; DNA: TGTGCCAGCAGCCAAGACCCCGGGGCCCGGGGAGAGACCCAGTACTTC
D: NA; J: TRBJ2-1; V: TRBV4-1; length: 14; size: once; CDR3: CASSQDPGSNEQFF; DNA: TGCGCCAGCAGCCAAGATCCAGGGAGCAATGAGCAGTTCTTC
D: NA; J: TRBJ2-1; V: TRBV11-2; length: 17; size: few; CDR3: CASSLEVGLRDYNEQFF; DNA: TGTGCCAGCAGCTTAGAGGTTGGACTCAGGGACTACAATGAGCAGTTCTTC
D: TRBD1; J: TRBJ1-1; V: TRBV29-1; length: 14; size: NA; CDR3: CSGEDRGLMTEAFF; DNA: TGCAGCGGGGAGGACAGGGGACTAATGACTGAAGCTTTCTTT
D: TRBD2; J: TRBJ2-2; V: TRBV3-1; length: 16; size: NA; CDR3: CASSPPSREGTGELFF; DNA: TGTGCCAGCAGCCCACCCTCCAGGGAGGGCACCGGGGAGCTGTTTTTT
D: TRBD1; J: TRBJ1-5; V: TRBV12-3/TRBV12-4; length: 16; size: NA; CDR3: CASSLPMTGCDQPQHF; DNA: TGTGCCAGCAGTCTGCCGATGACAGGGTGCGATCAGCCCCAGCATTTT
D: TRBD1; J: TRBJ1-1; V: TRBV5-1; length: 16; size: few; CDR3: CASSLPQGAGDTEAFF; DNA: TGCGCCAGCAGCTTACCTCAGGGGGCGGGCGACACTGAAGCTTTCTTT
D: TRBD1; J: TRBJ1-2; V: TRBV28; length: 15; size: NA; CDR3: CASSSDRESNYGYTF; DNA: TGTGCCAGCAGTTCCGACAGGGAGTCTAACTATGGCTACACCTTC
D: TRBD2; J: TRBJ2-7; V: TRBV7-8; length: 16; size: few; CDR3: CASSPTTSGSSYEQYF; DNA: TGTGCCAGCAGCCCCACGACTAGCGGGAGTTCCTACGAGCAGTACTTC
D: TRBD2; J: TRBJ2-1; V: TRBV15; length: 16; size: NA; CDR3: CATSNRGAGGPNEQFF; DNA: TGTGCCACCAGCAACAGGGGAGCGGGAGGGCCAAATGAGCAGTTCTTC
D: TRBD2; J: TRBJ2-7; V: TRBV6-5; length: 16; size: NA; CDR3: CASSFTGLRLAEEQYF; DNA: TGTGCCAGCAGTTTTACAGGTCTTCGACTAGCGGAGGAGCAGTACTTC
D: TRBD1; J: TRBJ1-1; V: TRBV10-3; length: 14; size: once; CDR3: CAISATGANTEAFF; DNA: TGTGCCATCAGTGCGACAGGGGCGAACACTGAAGCTTTCTTT
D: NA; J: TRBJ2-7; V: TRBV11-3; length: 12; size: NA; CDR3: CASSLNLGEQYF; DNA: TGTGCCAGCAGCTTAAATTTAGGCGAGCAGTACTTC
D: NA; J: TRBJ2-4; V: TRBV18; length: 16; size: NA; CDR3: CASSQGQPGPKNIQYF; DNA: TGTGCCAGCTCACAAGGGCAGCCGGGACCGAAAAACATTCAGTACTTC
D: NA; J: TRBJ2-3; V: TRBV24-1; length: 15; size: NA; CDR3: CATSDLTRGRNTQYF; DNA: TGTGCCACCAGTGATCTTACTCGGGGCCGCAATACGCAGTATTTT
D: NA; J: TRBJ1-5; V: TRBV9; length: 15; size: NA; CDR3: CASSVGASSNQPQHF; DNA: TGTGCCAGCAGCGTAGGGGCATCCAGCAATCAGCCCCAGCATTTT
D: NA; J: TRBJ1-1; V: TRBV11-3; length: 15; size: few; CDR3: CASSGGQTLNTEAFF; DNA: TGTGCCAGCAGCGGGGGCCAGACCCTGAACACTGAAGCTTTCTTT
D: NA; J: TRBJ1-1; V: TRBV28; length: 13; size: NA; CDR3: CASSLRTNTEAFF; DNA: TGTGCCAGCAGTTTACGAACGAACACTGAAGCTTTCTTT
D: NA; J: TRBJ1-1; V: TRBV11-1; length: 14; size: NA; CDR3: CASSSGTHNTEAFF; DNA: TGTGCCAGCAGCTCCGGGACACACAACACTGAAGCTTTCTTT
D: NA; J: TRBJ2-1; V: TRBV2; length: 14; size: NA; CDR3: CASSGGSGQVEQFF; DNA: TGTGCCAGCAGTGGCGGTTCGGGGCAGGTTGAGCAGTTCTTC
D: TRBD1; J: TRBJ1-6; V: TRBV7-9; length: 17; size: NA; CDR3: CASSLTPGGSYNSPLHF; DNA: TGTGCCAGCAGCTTGACCCCAGGGGGCTCCTATAATTCACCCCTCCACTTT
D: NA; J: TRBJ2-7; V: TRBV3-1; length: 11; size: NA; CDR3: CASSHAKEQYF; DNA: TGTGCCAGCAGCCACGCGAAAGAGCAGTACTTC
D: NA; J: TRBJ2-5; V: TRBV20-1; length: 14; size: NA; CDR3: CSALSPRLQETQYF; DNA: TGCAGTGCTCTCTCCCCCCGACTCCAAGAGACCCAGTACTTC
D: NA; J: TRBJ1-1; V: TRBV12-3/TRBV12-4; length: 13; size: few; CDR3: CASSRQGNTEAFF; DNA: TGTGCCAGCAGTCGTCAGGGGAACACTGAAGCTTTCTTT
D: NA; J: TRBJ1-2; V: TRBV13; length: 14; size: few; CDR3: CASSLGLGGDGYTF; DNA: TGTGCCAGCAGCTTAGGTCTGGGTGGAGACGGCTACACCTTC
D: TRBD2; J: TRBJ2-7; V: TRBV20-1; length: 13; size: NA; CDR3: CSAGLADSYEQYF; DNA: TGCAGTGCTGGTCTAGCGGACTCCTACGAGCAGTACTTC
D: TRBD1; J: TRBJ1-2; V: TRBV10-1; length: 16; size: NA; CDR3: CASSESAGTGEYGYTF; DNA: TGCGCCAGCAGTGAGTCTGCCGGGACAGGGGAATATGGCTACACCTTC
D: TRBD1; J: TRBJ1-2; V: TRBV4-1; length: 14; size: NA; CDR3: CASSYDRANYGYTF; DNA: TGCGCCAGCAGCTACGACAGGGCTAACTATGGCTACACCTTC
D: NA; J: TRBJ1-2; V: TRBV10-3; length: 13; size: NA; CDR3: CAISPGLNYGYTF; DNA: TGTGCCATCAGTCCAGGGTTGAACTATGGCTACACCTTC
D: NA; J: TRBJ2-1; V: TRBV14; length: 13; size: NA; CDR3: CASSARRPDEQFF; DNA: TGTGCCAGCAGCGCCCGGCGCCCGGATGAGCAGTTCTTC
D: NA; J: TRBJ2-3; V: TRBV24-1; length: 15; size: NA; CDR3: CATSDRDTRTDTQYF; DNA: TGTGCCACCAGTGACCGGGACACTAGAACAGATACGCAGTATTTT
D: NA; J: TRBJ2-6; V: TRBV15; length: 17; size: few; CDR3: CATSRDVAVSGANVLTF; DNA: TGTGCCACCAGCAGAGATGTGGCGGTCTCTGGGGCCAACGTCCTGACTTTC
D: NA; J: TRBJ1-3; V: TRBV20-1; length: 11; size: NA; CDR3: CSANRGNTIYF; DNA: TGCAGTGCTAACAGGGGAAACACCATATATTTT
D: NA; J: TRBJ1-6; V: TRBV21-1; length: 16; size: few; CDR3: CASSIMGDRGNSPLHF; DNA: TGTGCCAGCAGCATCATGGGGGACAGGGGGAATTCACCCCTCCACTTT
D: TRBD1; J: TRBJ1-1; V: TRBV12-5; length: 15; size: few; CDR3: CASGSPGPGGTEAFF; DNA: TGTGCTAGTGGTTCGCCGGGACCAGGGGGGACTGAAGCTTTCTTT
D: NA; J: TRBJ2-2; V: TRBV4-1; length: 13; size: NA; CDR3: CASSPPTSGELFF; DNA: TGCGCCAGCAGCCCCCCTACCTCCGGGGAGCTGTTTTTT
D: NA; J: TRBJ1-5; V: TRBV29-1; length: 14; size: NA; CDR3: CSARSGNSNQPQHF; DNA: TGCAGCGCTCGGTCAGGGAATAGCAATCAGCCCCAGCATTTT
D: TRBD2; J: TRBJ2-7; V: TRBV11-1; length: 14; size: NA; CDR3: CASSLAGGMYEQYF; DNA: TGTGCCAGCAGCCTTGCGGGAGGGATGTACGAGCAGTACTTC
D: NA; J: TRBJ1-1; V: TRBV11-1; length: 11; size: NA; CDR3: CASSLLGEAFF; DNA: TGTGCCAGCAGCTTACTGGGGGAAGCTTTCTTT
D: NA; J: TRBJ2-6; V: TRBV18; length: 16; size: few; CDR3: CASSPPAGLRANVLTF; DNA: TGTGCCAGCTCACCACCGGCGGGGCTTAGGGCCAACGTCCTGACTTTC
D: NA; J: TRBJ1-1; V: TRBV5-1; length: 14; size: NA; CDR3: CASSLDLRNTEAFF; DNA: TGCGCCAGCAGCTTGGACTTAAGGAACACTGAAGCTTTCTTT
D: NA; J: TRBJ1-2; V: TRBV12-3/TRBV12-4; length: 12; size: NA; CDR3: CASRFNFYGYTF; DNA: TGTGCCAGCAGGTTCAACTTCTATGGCTACACCTTC